Listed below are T cell receptor beta chains from one sample, sequenced in a study of cytomegalovirus exposure and HLA in healthy donors. This table comes from immunoSEQ multiplex PCR, and its TCRdb copy is limited to in-frame clones, with some not included. This sample's clone table lists fewer than 150,000 clones. Source material: PBMCs. These receptors came from a man aged 40-49 years in good health and CMV-seronegative. CDR3s include the opening cysteine and the closing phenylalanine or tryptophan. D genes are given only for firm matches.

>NA|TRBV7-3|TRBJ1-5
TGTGCCAGCAGCCCCGCCCCGGGGGGAGGTCAGCCCCAGCATTTT
CASSPAPGGGQPQHF
>TRBD1|TRBV19|TRBJ1-5
TGTGCCATAGGGACAGGGGGACTCTTCAATCAGCCCCAGCATTTT
CAIGTGGLFNQPQHF
>TRBD2|TRBV28|TRBJ2-3
TGTGCCAGCAGTTTGCCCGGACTAGCGGGGAACACAGATACGCAGTATTTT
CASSLPGLAGNTDTQYF
>TRBD1|TRBV5-5|TRBJ2-7
TGTGCCAGCAGCCGCGGACAGGGTTTTCTGTACGAGCAGTACTTC
CASSRGQGFLYEQYF
>NA|TRBV18|TRBJ1-5
TGTGCCAGCTCACCACGGAGGGGACCTAATCAGCCCCAGCACTTT
CASSPRRGPNQPQHF
>TRBD1|TRBV6-5|TRBJ2-7
TGTGCCAGCAGTTACTACGGACAGGGGGCCTACGAGCAGTACTTC
CASSYYGQGAYEQYF
>NA|TRBV7-2|TRBJ2-2
TGTGCCAGCAACTCTGGGGGCCCCGGGGAGCTGTTTTTT
CASNSGGPGELFF
>NA|TRBV7-9|TRBJ2-4
TGTGCCAGCAGCCCCCCAGCCGGGAACATTCAGTACTTC
CASSPPAGNIQYF
>NA|TRBV20-1|TRBJ1-1
TGCAGTGCTAGCCAATTTGTAGCTTTCTTT
CSASQFVAFF
>TRBD1|TRBV7-2|TRBJ1-2
TGTGCCAGCAGCTTAGGACAGGGGGCGTTCTCTGGCTACACCTTC
CASSLGQGAFSGYTF
>TRBD2|TRBV11-2|TRBJ2-7
TGTGCCAGCAGCTCAGGACTAGCGGGGGGCCTCTACGAGCAGTACTTC
CASSSGLAGGLYEQYF
>TRBD2|TRBV7-9|TRBJ2-1
TGTGCCAGCAGCCGACCTAGCGGGGGATACAATGAGCAGTTCTTC
CASSRPSGGYNEQFF
>TRBD2|TRBV7-8|TRBJ2-1
TGTGCCAGCAGCCCCCGGGAGGGGTGGCGGGGGGGCCTCGATGAGCAGTTCTTC
CASSPREGWRGGLDEQFF
>NA|TRBV7-2|TRBJ2-7
TGTGCCAGCAGACTGGGAGGGGGGCCCGCAAATATCGAGCAGTACTTC
CASRLGGGPANIEQYF
>TRBD1|TRBV6-1|TRBJ1-2
TGTGCCAGCAGTGTCACAGGGGACGGAGAACCGTATGGCTACACCTTC
CASSVTGDGEPYGYTF
>NA|TRBV2|TRBJ1-5
TGTGCCAGCAGTGGAGGACAGCTCAATCAGCCCCAGCATTTT
CASSGGQLNQPQHF
>NA|TRBV2|TRBJ1-5
TGTGCCAGCAGTGAAGAAGGGGGTAATCAGCCCCAGCATTTT
CASSEEGGNQPQHF
>NA|TRBV11-2|TRBJ1-2
TGTGCCAGCAGCCCAGGTGGCAGGCCTTATGGCTACACCTTC
CASSPGGRPYGYTF
>NA|TRBV4-1|TRBJ2-3
TGCGCCAGCACCGGAGATTCACCTAGCACAGATACGCAGTATTTT
CASTGDSPSTDTQYF
>NA|TRBV19|TRBJ2-5
TGTGCCAGTAGTCCACAGGGATGGAAAGAGACCCAGTACTTC
CASSPQGWKETQYF
>NA|TRBV11-2|TRBJ2-1
TGTGCCAGCAGCTTAGGATCTGAGAGTTTGAATGAGCAGTTCTTC
CASSLGSESLNEQFF
>TRBD1|TRBV29-1|TRBJ2-1
TGCAGCGTCTACAGGGGCTACAATGAGCAGTTCTTC
CSVYRGYNEQFF